The clone carrying this TCR beta chain was counted between two and nine times. This entry comes from a study of beta chain features in type 1 diabetes. Sequencing targeted expressed TCRB transcripts, as all isolated RNA had been reverse transcribed. Some clones are missing from TCRdb's copy, which holds only in-frame ones; the method was immunoSEQ multiplex PCR. The data show approximately 330,000 clones, approximately 9.9% seen once. The CDR3 totals 16 residues. Looked up from germline, CDR1 is KGHSH and CDR2 is LQKENI. Germline trimming cut 6 bases from V and 8 bases from J; bases unmatched to any gene: 13.

The chain is built from TRBV18 and TRBJ2-1, with 10 bases matching TRBD2. The sample was naive CD4+ T cells from blood. The source of this sequence is a woman aged 25 to 39 in good health. Here the CDR3 reads CASSPILAGWGDEQFF. CDR3 sequence (DNA): TGTGCCAGCTCTCCTATACTAGCGGGATGGGGAGATGAGCAGTTCTTC. Complete variable domain (other parts from reference TRBV18 and TRBJ2-1): NAGVMQNPRHLVRRRGQEARLRCSPMKGHSHVYWYRQLPEEGLKFMVYLQKENIIDESGMPKERFSAEFPKEGPSILRIQQVVRGDSAAYFCASSPILAGWGDEQFFGPGTRLTVL.